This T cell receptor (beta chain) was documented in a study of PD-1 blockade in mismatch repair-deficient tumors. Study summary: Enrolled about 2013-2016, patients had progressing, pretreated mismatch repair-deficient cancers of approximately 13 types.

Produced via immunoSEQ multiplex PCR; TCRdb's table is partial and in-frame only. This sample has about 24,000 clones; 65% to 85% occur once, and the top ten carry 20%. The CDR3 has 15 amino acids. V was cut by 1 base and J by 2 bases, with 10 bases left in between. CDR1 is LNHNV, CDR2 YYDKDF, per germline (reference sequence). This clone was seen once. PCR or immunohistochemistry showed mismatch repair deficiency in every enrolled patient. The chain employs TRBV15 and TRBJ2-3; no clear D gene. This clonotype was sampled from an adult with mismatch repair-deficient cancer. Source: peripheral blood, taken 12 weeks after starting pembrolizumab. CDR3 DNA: TGTGCCACCAGCAGAGGGGCAGGAGACACAGATACGCAGTATTTT. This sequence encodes CATSRGAGDTDTQYF. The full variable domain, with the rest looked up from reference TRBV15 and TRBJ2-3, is DAMVIQNPRYQVTQFGKPVTLSCSQTLNHNVMYWYQQKSSQAPKLLFHYYDKDFNNEADTPDNFQSRRPNTSFCFLDIRSPGLGDTAMYLCATSRGAGDTDTQYFGPGTRLTVL.